The 14 T cell receptor beta chains below come from one sample, sequenced in a study of immune evolution from preneoplasia to lung adenocarcinoma. Assay used: immunoSEQ multiplex PCR; TCRdb lists only in-frame clones, some missing. The table lists under 8,500 clones, roughly three quarters of them singletons, with approximately 6% in the top ten. Specimen: FFPE adjacent normal lung tissue. Receptor source: a person aged 55-80 years with lung adenocarcinoma.

The V call is TRBV7-2, the J call TRBJ2-1, with D possibly matching TRBD1 (5 bases). The CDR3 extends over 19 amino acids. CDR1 SGHTA and CDR2 FQGNSA come from the germline V gene. The ends were cut back, 4 bases at V and 4 bases at J, with 26 bases in the middle. CDR3 in amino acids: CASSSPPRGSRGGYNEQFF. In DNA form, the CDR3 reads TGTGCCAGCAGCTCCCCCCCACGTGGATCTAGGGGTGGGTACAATGAGCAGTTCTTC.

This CDR3 is CASSEGTNYGYTF. The CDR3 nucleotides are TGTGCCAGCAGTGAGGGGACTAACTATGGCTACACCTTC. The chain carries TRBV2 and TRBJ1-2; D gene uncertain. The CDR3 is 13 residues long. Trimming removed 3 bases from V and 0 bases from J, with 5 bases in between. Per the germline V gene, CDR1 is SNHLY and CDR2 is FYNNEI.

The chain uses TRBV29-1 and TRBJ2-2; maybe TRBD2 (5 bases). The germline CDR1 and CDR2 sequences are SQVTM and ANQGSEA. The length of the CDR3 is 14 residues. With 6 bases removed from V and 1 base from J, the gap between germline ends came to 12 bases. The CDR3, as DNA: TGCAGCGTCTGGATCCGGGAGAACACCGGGGAGCTGTTTTTT. Translation: CSVWIRENTGELFF.

V usage is TRBV20-1 and J usage is TRBJ1-1; D gene unclear. V was clipped by 4 bases and J by 5 bases, with 5 bases between them. The CDR3 sequence is 10 residues long. Germline-derived CDR1 and CDR2 are DFQATT and SNEGSKA (reference sequence). Here the CDR3 DNA reads TGCAGTGCTATGGGGACTGAAGCTTTCTTT. It codes for CSAMGTEAFF.

This chain joins TRBV29-1 and TRBJ2-2; 8 bases line up with TRBD1. Germline V CDR1 and CDR2: SQVTM, ANQGSEA. Trimming cost V 7 bases and J 1 base; bases outside gene matches: 5. This CDR3 region has 14 residues. CDR3 sequence (DNA): TGCAGCGCCCGGACAGGGCTGAACACCGGGGAGCTGTTTTTT. It translates to CSARTGLNTGELFF.

CDR3 sequence: CAWSGKGTIPQHF. DNA of the CDR3: TGTGCCTGGAGTGGGAAGGGTACCATCCCCCAGCATTTT. The chain couples TRBV30 to TRBJ1-5; D is undetermined. Trimming shortened V by 1 base and J by 10 bases, and 14 bases separated the two germline ends. The CDR3 is 13 amino acids. Germline assignment: CDR1 GTSNPN and CDR2 SVGIG (reference sequence). Together with reference TRBV30 and TRBJ1-5, the CDR3 gives the full variable domain: SQTIHQWPATLVQPVGSPLSLECTVEGTSNPNLYWYRQAAGRGLQLLFYSVGIGQISSEVPQNLSASRPQDRQFILSSKKLLLSDSGFYLCAWSGKGTIPQHFGDGTRLSIL.

The V gene is TRBV5-1, the J gene TRBJ2-3; D might be TRBD1 (5 bases). The germline V gene encodes CDR1 SGHRS and CDR2 YFSETQ. V was clipped by 5 bases and J by 2 bases, with 9 bases between them. The CDR3 length is 13 residues. The CDR3 sequence: CASRTGNTDTQYF. In DNA, the CDR3 is TGCGCCAGCAGAACAGGAAACACAGATACGCAGTATTTT.

The rearrangement uses TRBV9 and TRBJ2-7; 9 nucleotides agree with TRBD1. The CDR3 spans 15 residues. The V and J ends lost 0 bases and 6 bases, in that order; junction bases with no gene match: 7. Germline V lookup: CDR1 SGDLS, CDR2 YYNGEE. CDR3 residues: CASSVGDRGLGEQYF. The CDR3 DNA reads TGTGCCAGCAGCGTAGGTGACAGGGGGTTGGGCGAGCAGTACTTC.

This clone was seen more than once but under ten times. CDR3 sequence: CASRRGTDIIYEQYF. CDR3 DNA sequence: TGCGCCAGCAGGAGGGGGACGGATATAATCTACGAGCAGTACTTC. The chain recombines TRBV5-1 with TRBJ2-7; the D gene is possibly TRBD1 (6 bases). Germline V gene data show CDR1 as SGHRS and CDR2 as YFSETQ. The CDR3 runs to 15 residues. V lost 5 bases to trimming and J lost 3 bases, with 18 bases between them.

The V call is TRBV27, the J call TRBJ1-5; D is possibly TRBD1 (6 bases). With 7 bases removed from V and 7 bases from J, the gap between germline ends came to 14 bases. The CDR3 totals 13 residues. Germline V CDR1 and CDR2: MNHEY, SMNVEV (reference sequence). CDR3 amino acids: CASNKEGGQPQHF. For the CDR3, the DNA is TGTGCCAGCAACAAAGAGGGGGGCCAGCCCCAGCATTTT.

In this sample, this clone turned up once. The genes are TRBV18 and TRBJ2-1; 8 bases align to TRBD2. This CDR3 contains 13 residues. Unmatched junction bases numbered 0, after V lost 3 bases and J lost 5 bases. Germline-derived CDR1 and CDR2 are KGHSH and LQKENI. The CDR3 sequence is CASSPTSDNEQFF. In DNA form, the CDR3 reads TGTGCCAGCTCACCGACTAGCGACAATGAGCAGTTCTTC.

The gene calls are TRBV5-1 and TRBJ2-3; D gene unclear. This CDR3 has 12 amino acids. Germline V gene data show CDR1 as SGHRS and CDR2 as YFSETQ. V was cut by 2 bases and J by 1 base, with 2 bases left in between. Here the CDR3 DNA reads TGCGCCAGCAGCTTTGGCACAGATACGCAGTATTTT. Its protein is CASSFGTDTQYF.

The chain recombines TRBV28 with TRBJ2-5, with D perhaps TRBD2 (6 bases). Germline CDR1 is MDHEN and CDR2 is SYDVKM. The ends were cut back, 3 bases at V and 1 base at J, with 12 bases in the middle. This CDR3 is 15 amino acids long. The CDR3 loop reads CASSFFRDSQETQYF. The CDR3 DNA follows: TGTGCCAGCAGTTTCTTCCGGGACTCCCAAGAGACCCAGTACTTC.

This clone was seen only a few times. V is TRBV19 and J is TRBJ1-1; 7 nucleotides align to TRBD1. Germline V lookup: CDR1 LNHDA, CDR2 SQIVND (reference sequence). The CDR3 consists of 16 residues. V shed 6 bases, J shed 2 bases, and the junction held 12 bases outside the gene matches. CDR3: CASSRLGGLLNTEAFF. CDR3 in DNA: TGTGCCAGTAGCCGCCTAGGGGGCCTGTTAAACACTGAAGCTTTCTTT.